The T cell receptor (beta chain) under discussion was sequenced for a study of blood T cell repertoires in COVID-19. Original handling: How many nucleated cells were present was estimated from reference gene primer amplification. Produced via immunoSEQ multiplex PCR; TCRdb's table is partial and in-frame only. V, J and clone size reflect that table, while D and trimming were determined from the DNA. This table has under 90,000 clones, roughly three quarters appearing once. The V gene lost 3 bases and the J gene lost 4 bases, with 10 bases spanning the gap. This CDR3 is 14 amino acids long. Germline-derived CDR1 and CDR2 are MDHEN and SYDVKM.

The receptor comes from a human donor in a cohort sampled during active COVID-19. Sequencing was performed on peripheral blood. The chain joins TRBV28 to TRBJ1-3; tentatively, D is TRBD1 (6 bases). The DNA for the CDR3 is TGTGCCAGCAGTTTCCGGGGGGCCGGAAACACCATATATTTT. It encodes CASSFRGAGNTIYF.